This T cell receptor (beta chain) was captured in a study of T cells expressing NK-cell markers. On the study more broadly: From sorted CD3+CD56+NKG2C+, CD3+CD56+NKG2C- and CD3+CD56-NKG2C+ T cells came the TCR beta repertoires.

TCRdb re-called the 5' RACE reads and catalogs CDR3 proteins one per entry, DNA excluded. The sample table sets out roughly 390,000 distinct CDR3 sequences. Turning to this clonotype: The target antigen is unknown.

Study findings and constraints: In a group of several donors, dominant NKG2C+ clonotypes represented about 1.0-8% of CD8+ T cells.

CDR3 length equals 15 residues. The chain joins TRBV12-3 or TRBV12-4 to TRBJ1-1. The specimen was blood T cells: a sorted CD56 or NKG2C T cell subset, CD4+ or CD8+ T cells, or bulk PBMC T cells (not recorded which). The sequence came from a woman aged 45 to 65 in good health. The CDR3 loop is CASSPPVWRATEAFF.